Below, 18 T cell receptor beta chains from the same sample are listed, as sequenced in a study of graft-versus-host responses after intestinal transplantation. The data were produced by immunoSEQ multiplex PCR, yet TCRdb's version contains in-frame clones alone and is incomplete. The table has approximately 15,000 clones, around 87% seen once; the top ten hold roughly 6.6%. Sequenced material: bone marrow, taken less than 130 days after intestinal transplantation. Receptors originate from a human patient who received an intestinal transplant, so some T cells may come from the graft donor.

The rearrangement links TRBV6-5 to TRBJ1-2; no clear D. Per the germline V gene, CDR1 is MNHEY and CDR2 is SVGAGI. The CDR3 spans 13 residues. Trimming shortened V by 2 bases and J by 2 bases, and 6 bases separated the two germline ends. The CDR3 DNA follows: TGTGCCAGCAGTTACGGGTGGAACTATGGCTACACCTTC. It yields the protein CASSYGWNYGYTF.

The CDR3 DNA reads as TGCGCCAGCAGCCAAGATCCCCCGGATATAGCGGGAGACCCGGGGGAGCAGTACTTC. Residues: CASSQDPPDIAGDPGEQYF. The chain has TRBV4-3 and TRBJ2-7; 9 bases are shared with TRBD2. The V and J ends lost 0 bases and 7 bases, in that order; junction bases with no gene match: 19. The germline V gene has CDR1 LGHNA and CDR2 YSLEER. The CDR3 is 19 amino acids.

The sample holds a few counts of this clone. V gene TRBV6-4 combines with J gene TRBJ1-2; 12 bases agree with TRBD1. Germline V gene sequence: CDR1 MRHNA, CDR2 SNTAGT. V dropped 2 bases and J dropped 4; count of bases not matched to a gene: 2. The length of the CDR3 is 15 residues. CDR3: CASSDGTGGLYGYTF. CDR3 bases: TGTGCCAGCAGTGACGGGACAGGGGGCCTCTATGGCTACACCTTC.

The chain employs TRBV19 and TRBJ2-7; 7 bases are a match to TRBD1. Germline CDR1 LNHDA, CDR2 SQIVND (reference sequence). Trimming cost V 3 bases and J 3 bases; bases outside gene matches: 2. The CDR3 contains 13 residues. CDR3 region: CASSIGTVYEQYF. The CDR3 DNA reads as TGTGCCAGTAGTATCGGGACAGTCTACGAGCAGTACTTC. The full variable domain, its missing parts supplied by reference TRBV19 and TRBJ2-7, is DGGITQSPKYLFRKEGQNVTLSCEQNLNHDAMYWYRQDPGQGLRLIYYSQIVNDFQKGDIAEGYSVSREKKESFPLTVTSAQKNPTAFYLCASSIGTVYEQYFGPGTRLTVT.

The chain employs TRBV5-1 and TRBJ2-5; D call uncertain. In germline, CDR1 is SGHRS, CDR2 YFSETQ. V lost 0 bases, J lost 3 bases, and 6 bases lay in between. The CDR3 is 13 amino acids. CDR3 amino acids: CASSLVAEETQYF. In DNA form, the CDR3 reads TGCGCCAGCAGCTTGGTGGCAGAAGAGACCCAGTACTTC.

The CDR3, as DNA: TGTGCCAGCAGTGCCTTCAGGGTGAGCACAGATACGCAGTATTTT. Amino acid sequence: CASSAFRVSTDTQYF. V is TRBV28 and J is TRBJ2-3; tentatively, D is TRBD1 (5 bases). Germline-derived CDR1 and CDR2 are MDHEN and SYDVKM. The CDR3 has 15 residues. V was cut by 5 bases and J by 0 bases, with 12 bases left in between.

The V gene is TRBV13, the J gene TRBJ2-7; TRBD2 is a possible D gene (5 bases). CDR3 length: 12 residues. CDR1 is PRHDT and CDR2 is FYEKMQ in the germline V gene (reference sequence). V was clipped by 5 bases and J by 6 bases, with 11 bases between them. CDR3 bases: TGTGCCAGCAGCACCTTCGGAGGCGAGCAGTACTTC. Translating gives CASSTFGGEQYF.

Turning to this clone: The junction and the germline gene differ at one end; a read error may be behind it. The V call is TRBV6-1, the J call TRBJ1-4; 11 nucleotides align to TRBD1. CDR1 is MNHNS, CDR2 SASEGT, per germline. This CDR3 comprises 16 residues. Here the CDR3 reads CASSEGSGTGGEKLFF. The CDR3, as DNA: TGTGCCAGCAGCGAAGGGTCCGGGACAGGGGGTGAAAAACTGTTTTTT.

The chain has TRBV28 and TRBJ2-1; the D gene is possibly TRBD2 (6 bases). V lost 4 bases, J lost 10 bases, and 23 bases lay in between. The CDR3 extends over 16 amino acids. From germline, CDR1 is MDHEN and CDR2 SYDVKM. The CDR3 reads CASSSLRLAAGREQFF. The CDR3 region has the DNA TGTGCCAGCAGTTCCCTGAGGTTAGCGGCCGGAAGGGAGCAGTTCTTC.

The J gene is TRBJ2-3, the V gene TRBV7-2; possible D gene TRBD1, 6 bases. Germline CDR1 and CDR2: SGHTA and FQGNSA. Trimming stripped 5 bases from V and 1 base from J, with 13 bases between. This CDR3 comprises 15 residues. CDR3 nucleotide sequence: TGTGCCAGCAGCGGGGGCGCGGCGCGCACAGATACGCAGTATTTT. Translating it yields CASSGGAARTDTQYF.

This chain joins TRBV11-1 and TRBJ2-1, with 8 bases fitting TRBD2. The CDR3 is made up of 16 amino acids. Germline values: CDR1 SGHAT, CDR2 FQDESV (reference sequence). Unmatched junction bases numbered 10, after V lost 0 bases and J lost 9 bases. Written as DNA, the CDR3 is TGTGCCAGCAGCTTAGCGACCAAAGCGGGAGTGGGTGAGCAGTTCTTC. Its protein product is CASSLATKAGVGEQFF. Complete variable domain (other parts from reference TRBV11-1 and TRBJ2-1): EAEVAQSPRYKITEKSQAVAFWCDPISGHATLYWYRQILGQGPELLVQFQDESVVDDSQLPKDRFSAERLKGVDSTLKIQPAELGDSAMYLCASSLATKAGVGEQFFGPGTRLTVL.

The CDR3 here is CASSEEVSGNTIYF. CDR3 sequence (DNA): TGTGCCAGCAGTGAAGAGGTCTCTGGAAACACCATATATTTT. V gene TRBV2 combines with J gene TRBJ1-3, with no clear D. The germline gives CDR1 SNHLY, CDR2 FYNNEI. Trimming shortened V by 1 base and J by 0 bases, and 4 bases separated the two germline ends. The length of the CDR3 is 14 residues. Drawing the rest from reference TRBV2 and TRBJ1-3, the complete variable domain is EPEVTQTPSHQVTQMGQEVILRCVPISNHLYFYWYRQILGQKVEFLVSFYNNEISEKSEIFDDQFSVERPDGSNFTLKIRSTKLEDSAMYFCASSEEVSGNTIYFGEGSWLTVV.

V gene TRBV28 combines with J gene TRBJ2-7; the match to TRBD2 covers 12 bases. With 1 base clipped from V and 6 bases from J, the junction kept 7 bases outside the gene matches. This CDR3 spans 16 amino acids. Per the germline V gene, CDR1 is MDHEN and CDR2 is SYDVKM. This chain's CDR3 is CASSLSPLAGGLEQYF. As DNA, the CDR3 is TGTGCCAGCAGTTTATCCCCCCTAGCGGGAGGGCTCGAGCAGTACTTC.

The CDR3 protein is CASSTSGRRYEQYF. CDR3 in DNA: TGCGCCAGCAGTACTAGCGGGAGGAGGTACGAGCAGTACTTC. The chain uses TRBV10-2 and TRBJ2-7, with TRBD2 matching over 12 bases. With 5 bases clipped from V and 4 bases from J, the junction kept 3 bases outside the gene matches. The CDR3 has 14 amino acids. Germline V lookup: CDR1 WSHSY, CDR2 SAAADI.

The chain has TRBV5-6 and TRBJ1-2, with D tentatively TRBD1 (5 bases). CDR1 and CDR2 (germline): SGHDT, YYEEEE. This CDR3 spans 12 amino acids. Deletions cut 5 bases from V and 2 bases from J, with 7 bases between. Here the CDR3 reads CASRTANYGYTF. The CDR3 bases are TGTGCCAGCAGGACAGCCAACTATGGCTACACCTTC.

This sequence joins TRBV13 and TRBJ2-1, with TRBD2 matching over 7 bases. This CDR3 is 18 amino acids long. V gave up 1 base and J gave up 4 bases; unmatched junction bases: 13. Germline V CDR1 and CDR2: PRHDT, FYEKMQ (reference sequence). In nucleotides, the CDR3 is TGTGCCAGCAGCTTAGCGACTGGGGCGGGAGTACTGTACAATGAGCAGTTCTTC. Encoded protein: CASSLATGAGVLYNEQFF.

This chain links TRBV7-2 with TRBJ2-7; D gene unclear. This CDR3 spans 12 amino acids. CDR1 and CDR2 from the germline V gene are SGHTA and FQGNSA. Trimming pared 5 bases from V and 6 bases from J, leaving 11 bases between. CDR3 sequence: CASSPYTGEQYF. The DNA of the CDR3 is TGTGCCAGCAGCCCTTATACGGGCGAGCAGTACTTC.

The CDR3 loop reads CASSPRTGLRMNEQFF. The CDR3 nucleotides are TGTGCCAGCAGCCCTAGGACAGGCCTACGAATGAATGAGCAGTTCTTC. The chain recombines TRBV4-2 with TRBJ2-1; TRBD1 matches 7 bases. This CDR3 comprises 16 residues. The J segment lost 7 bases and the V segment lost 4 bases, leaving 13 bases of the junction unmatched. Per the germline V gene, CDR1 is LGHNA and CDR2 is YNFKEQ.